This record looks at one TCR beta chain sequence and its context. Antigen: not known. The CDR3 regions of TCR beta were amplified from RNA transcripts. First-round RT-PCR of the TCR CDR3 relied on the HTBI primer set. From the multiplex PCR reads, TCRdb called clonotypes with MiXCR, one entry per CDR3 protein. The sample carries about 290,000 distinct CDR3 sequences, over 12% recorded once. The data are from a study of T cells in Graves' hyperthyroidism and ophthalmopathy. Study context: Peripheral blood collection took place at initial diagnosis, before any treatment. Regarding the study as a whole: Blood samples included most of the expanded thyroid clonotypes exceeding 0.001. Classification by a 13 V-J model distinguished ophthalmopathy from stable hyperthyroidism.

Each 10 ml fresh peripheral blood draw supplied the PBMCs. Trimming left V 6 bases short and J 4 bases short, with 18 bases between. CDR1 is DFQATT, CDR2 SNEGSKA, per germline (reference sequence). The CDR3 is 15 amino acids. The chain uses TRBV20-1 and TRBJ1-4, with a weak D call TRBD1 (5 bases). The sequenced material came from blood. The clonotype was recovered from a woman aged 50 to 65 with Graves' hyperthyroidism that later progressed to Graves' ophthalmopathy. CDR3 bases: TGCAGTGCGGGGGGGAACACCGGGAGTAATGAAAAACTGTTTTTT. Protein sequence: CSAGGNTGSNEKLFF.